What follows are 7 T cell receptor beta chains derived from one specimen sequenced in a study of TIL therapy for anti-PD-1-resistant metastatic lung cancer. Time point reported: pre-treatment sample, taken before nivolumab and TIL therapy. Sequencing used immunoSEQ v3. This table comes from immunoSEQ multiplex PCR, and its TCRdb copy is limited to in-frame clones, with some not included. The top ten hold around 2.4% of the sample, which has roughly 20,000 clones, roughly 80% seen once. The material was blood, obtained at baseline. These receptors all stem from a person aged 25 to 85 with non-small cell lung cancer.

This sequence joins TRBV28 and TRBJ1-3, with D possibly TRBD1 on 5 matching bases. CDR1 is MDHEN and CDR2 is SYDVKM in the germline V gene. This CDR3 has 13 residues. Trimming stripped 7 bases from V and 0 bases from J, with 7 bases between. CDR3 amino acids: CASKDISGNTIYF. CDR3 sequence (DNA): TGTGCCAGCAAGGACATCTCTGGAAACACCATATATTTT.

V and J are TRBV5-4 and TRBJ2-7; D ambiguous. Looked up from germline, CDR1 is SGHNT and CDR2 is YYREEE (reference sequence). The length of the CDR3 is 14 residues. Trimming removed 1 base from V and 7 bases from J, with 15 bases in between. CDR3 nucleotide sequence: TGTGCCAGCAGCTTGAATTCCGGAGTTCGGGAGCAGTACTTC. This codes for CASSLNSGVREQYF.

This clone was recorded only once. J is TRBJ2-1 and V is TRBV9, with D possibly called TRBD1 or TRBD2 (5 bases each). The V gene's germline CDR1 is SGDLS and CDR2 YYNGEE. CDR3 length: 17 amino acids. Trimming pared 0 bases from V and 2 bases from J, leaving 15 bases between. As DNA, the CDR3 is TGTGCCAGCAGCGTAGGAGTTGGGGGAAACCCCTACAATGAGCAGTTCTTC. Amino acid sequence: CASSVGVGGNPYNEQFF.

The V call is TRBV18, the J call TRBJ1-2; D ambiguous. Looked up from germline, CDR1 is KGHSH and CDR2 is LQKENI. The CDR3 covers 15 residues. With 3 bases removed from V and 6 bases from J, the gap between germline ends came to 17 bases. CDR3: CASSPSDPLGNGYTF. CDR3 nucleotides: TGTGCCAGCTCACCTTCGGACCCACTGGGAAATGGCTACACCTTC.

The genes are TRBV20-1 and TRBJ2-2, with D possibly being TRBD2 (5 bases). This CDR3 comprises 11 residues. Germline CDR1 is DFQATT and CDR2 is SNEGSKA (reference sequence). V was shortened by 6 bases and J by 5 bases, with 7 bases between the two germline ends. CDR3 DNA sequence: TGCAGTGCCCCGGGAACCGGGGAGCTGTTTTTT. Amino acid sequence: CSAPGTGELFF.

The chain employs TRBV4-3 and TRBJ2-7, with 8 bases matching TRBD2. The CDR3 loop spans 22 amino acids. V trimming: 1 base; J trimming: 1 base; junction bases outside the gene matches: 24. CDR1 is LGHNA, CDR2 YSLEER, per germline. CDR3 sequence: CASSQGVMQGSGTISGSYEQYF. The CDR3 region has the DNA TGCGCCAGCAGCCAAGGGGTAATGCAGGGTAGCGGGACAATTTCTGGGTCCTACGAGCAGTACTTC.

A few counts support this clone. V usage is TRBV5-1 and J usage is TRBJ1-1; no clear D. Trimming removed 4 bases from V and 2 bases from J, with 9 bases in between. CDR1 is SGHRS, CDR2 YFSETQ, per germline. The CDR3 loop spans 13 amino acids. CDR3 region: CASSVDGNTEAFF. The CDR3 region has the DNA TGCGCCAGCAGCGTTGACGGAAACACTGAAGCTTTCTTT.